Sequencing of this T cell receptor (beta chain) was carried out in a study of T-cell memory formation after mild COVID-19. Germline CDR1 is MNHEY and CDR2 is SMNVEV (reference sequence). Trimming removed 6 bases at V and 1 base at J, with 8 bases between. The CDR3 loop spans 13 amino acids. TCRdb recomputed calls from the 5' RACE reads with MiXCR, one row per CDR3 protein. This sample yields fewer than 250,000 distinct CDR3 sequences, of which over 9.5% are seen a single time; 2.5% to 3.5% belongs to the top ten. In its sample, this clonotype was seen once. The chain links TRBV27 to TRBJ2-3; either TRBD1 or TRBD2 may fit D (5 bases each). Sequenced sample: PBMCs or a T cell subset sorted from them (not recorded which). The TCR was taken from a man between 18 and 35 years old who had mild COVID-19 (a few samples of this study predate the infection). Cell type and time point are not known. The CDR3 nucleotides read TGTGCCAGCAGAGGGACCGGCACAGATACGCAGTATTTT. Its protein product is CASRGTGTDTQYF.